This record looks at one T cell receptor beta chain sequence and its context. These data originate in a study of blood T cell repertoires in COVID-19. Looking at the study overall: The United States, Italy and Spain supplied acute and convalescent COVID-19 samples. PBMCs, B-cell-depleted T cells, or T cells were the source of the cDNA or gDNA that made up the material.

Authors' analysis steps: Amplification of reference gene primers provided the estimated nucleated cell counts. Profiled with immunoSEQ multiplex PCR; TCRdb holds only in-frame clones, not every one. Clonal size and the V and J genes are those of that table, whereas D and trimming came from the DNA. The sample has 200,000 to 250,000 clones; 75% to 90% are singletons. This CDR3 spans 14 amino acids. This clonotype originated in a woman younger than 45 who had recovered from COVID-19. Input material: peripheral blood. The rearrangement links TRBV12-2 to TRBJ1-1. TRBV12-2 is recorded as a pseudogene. The chain's CDR3 is CASRLGLMNTEAFF. DNA of the CDR3: TGTGCAAGTCGCCTAGGACTCATGAACACTGAAGCTTTCTTT.